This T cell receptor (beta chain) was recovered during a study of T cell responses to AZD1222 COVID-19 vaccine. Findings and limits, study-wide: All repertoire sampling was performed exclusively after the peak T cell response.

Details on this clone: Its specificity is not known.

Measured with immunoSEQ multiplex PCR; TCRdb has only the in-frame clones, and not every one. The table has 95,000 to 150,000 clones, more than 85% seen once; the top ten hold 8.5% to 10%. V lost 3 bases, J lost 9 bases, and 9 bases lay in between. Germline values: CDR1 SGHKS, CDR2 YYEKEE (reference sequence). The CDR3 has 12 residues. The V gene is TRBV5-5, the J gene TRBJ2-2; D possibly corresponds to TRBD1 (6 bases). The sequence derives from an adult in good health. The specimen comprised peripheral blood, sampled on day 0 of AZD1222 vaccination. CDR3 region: CASSYQGRELFF. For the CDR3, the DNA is TGTGCCAGCAGCTATCAGGGGCGGGAGCTGTTTTTT.